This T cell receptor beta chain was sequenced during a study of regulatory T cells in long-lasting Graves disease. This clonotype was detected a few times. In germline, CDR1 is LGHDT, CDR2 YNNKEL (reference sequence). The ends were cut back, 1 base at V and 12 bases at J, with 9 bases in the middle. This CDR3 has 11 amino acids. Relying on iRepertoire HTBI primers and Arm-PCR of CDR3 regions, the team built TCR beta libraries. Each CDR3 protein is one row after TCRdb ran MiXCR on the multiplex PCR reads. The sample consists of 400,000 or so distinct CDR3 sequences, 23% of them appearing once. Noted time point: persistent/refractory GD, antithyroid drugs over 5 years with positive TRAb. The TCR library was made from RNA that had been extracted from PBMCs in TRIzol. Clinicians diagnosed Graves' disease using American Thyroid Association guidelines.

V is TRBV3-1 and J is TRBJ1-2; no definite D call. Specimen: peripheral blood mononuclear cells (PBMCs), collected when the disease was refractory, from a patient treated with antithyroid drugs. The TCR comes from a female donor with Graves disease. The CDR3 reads CASSQGPINTF. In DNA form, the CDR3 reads TGTGCCAGCAGCCAAGGACCGATAAACACCTTC.